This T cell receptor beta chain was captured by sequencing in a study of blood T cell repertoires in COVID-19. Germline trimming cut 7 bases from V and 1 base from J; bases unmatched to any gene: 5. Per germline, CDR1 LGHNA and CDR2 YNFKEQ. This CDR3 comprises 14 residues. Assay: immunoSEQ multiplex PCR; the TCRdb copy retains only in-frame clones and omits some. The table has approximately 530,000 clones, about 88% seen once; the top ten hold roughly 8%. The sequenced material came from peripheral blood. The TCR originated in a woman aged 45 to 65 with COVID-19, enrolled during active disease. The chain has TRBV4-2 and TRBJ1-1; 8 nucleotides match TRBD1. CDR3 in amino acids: CASTPGQGNTEAFF. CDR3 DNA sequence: TGTGCCAGCACCCCCGGACAGGGGAACACTGAAGCTTTCTTT.